Sequencing of this TCR beta chain was carried out in a study of cytomegalovirus exposure and HLA in healthy donors. Across the whole study: An earlier analysis identified 117 million unique TCR beta sequences in 150 million to 200 million T cells.

Regarding the study as a whole: There were a few CMV-associated chains whose specificity for CMV antigens was confirmed in vitro. A missense variant in DCLRE1C was later tied to TCR beta V- and J-gene trimming.

The primer mix had 60 Vbeta and 13 Jbeta primers. Sequenced by immunoSEQ multiplex PCR; TCRdb stores in-frame clones only, minus some. The table lists approximately 110,000 clones. Healthy bone marrow donors made up the donor group. This CDR3 has 13 amino acids. The ends were cut back, 8 bases at V and 1 base at J, with 12 bases in the middle. Germline assignment: CDR1 SGHRS and CDR2 YFSETQ. Notes on this clone: The antigen is not known.

The rearrangement joins TRBV5-1 to TRBJ1-1; no reliable D call. The receptor was isolated from a man in his late teens or twenties in good health and CMV-seronegative. Sequenced material: PBMCs. The CDR3 spells CASTISANTEAFF. For the CDR3, the DNA is TGCGCCAGTACCATCAGCGCGAACACTGAAGCTTTCTTT.